These 21 T cell receptor beta chains were sequenced from one sample in a study of CD8+ T cells in alopecia areata. Regarding treatment: oral pan-JAK inhibitor, 5-10 mg twice daily. RNA, once extracted, was reverse transcribed into cDNA for use as the sequencing template. Here immunoSEQ multiplex PCR was the method, and the copy in TCRdb shows in-frame clones only, minus some. The sample carries approximately 210,000 clones, about three fifths recorded once. This specimen was CD4+ T cells sorted from blood, taken around week 50, from a patient treated with tofacitinib. The receptors derive from a human donor with alopecia areata.

The chain recombines TRBV25-1 with TRBJ1-2; 8 bases map to TRBD1. Germline V gene data show CDR1 as MGHDK and CDR2 as SYGVNS. This CDR3 spans 16 amino acids. The V and J ends lost 2 bases and 3 bases, in that order; junction bases with no gene match: 8. The CDR3 DNA follows: TGTGCCAGCAGTGAAAATGTTGGGACAGGATACTATGGCTACACCTTC. This encodes CASSENVGTGYYGYTF.

The chain has TRBV5-6 and TRBJ1-5; D ambiguous. V lost 3 bases and J lost 0, with 10 bases in between. The CDR3 is made up of 15 amino acids. The germline gives CDR1 SGHDT, CDR2 YYEEEE. The CDR3 region has the DNA TGTGCCAGCAGCTACGGACTGAATAGCAATCAGCCCCAGCATTTT. Translating it yields CASSYGLNSNQPQHF.

This clone has just a few counts. V and J are TRBV29-1 and TRBJ2-3, with D unclear. CDR1 SQVTM and CDR2 ANQGSEA come from the germline V gene. V shed 3 bases and J shed 6 bases, with 13 bases lying between them. The CDR3 has 13 amino acids. Written as DNA, the CDR3 is TGCAGCGTTGAGTCGCAAGTGGGCGATACGCAGTATTTT. Its protein product is CSVESQVGDTQYF.

The V call is TRBV29-1, the J call TRBJ1-1, with TRBD1 as a possible D gene (5 bases). There are 13 residues in the CDR3. Looked up from germline, CDR1 is SQVTM and CDR2 is ANQGSEA. The V end was cut by 0 bases, the J end by 7 bases, with 12 bases between. In DNA, the CDR3 is TGCAGCGTTGAAGATCTGAGACAGATTGAAGCTTTCTTT. This sequence encodes CSVEDLRQIEAFF. The entire variable domain, with the rest obtained from reference TRBV29-1 and TRBJ1-1, is as follows: SAVISQKPSRDICQRGTSLTIQCQVDSQVTMMFWYRQQPGQSLTLIATANQGSEATYESGFVIDKFPISRPNLTFSTLTVSNMSPEDSSIYLCSVEDLRQIEAFFGQGTRLTVV.

The rearrangement joins TRBV7-8 to TRBJ2-1, with a weak D call TRBD1 (5 bases). The CDR3 is 11 residues long. The germline CDR1 and CDR2 sequences are SGHVS and FQNEAQ. V lost 6 bases and J lost 15, with 15 bases in between. The CDR3 reads CASRTDTTPFF. The CDR3 bases are TGTGCCAGCAGGACGGACACGACCCCGTTCTTC. The full variable domain, rest sourced from reference TRBV7-8 and TRBJ2-1, is GAGVSQSPRYKVAKRGQDVALRCDPISGHVSLFWYQQALGQGPEFLTYFQNEAQLDKSGLPSDRFFAERPEGSVSTLKIQRTQQEDSAVYLCASRTDTTPFFGPGTRLTVL.

The chain is built from TRBV27 and TRBJ2-5; 8 bases agree with TRBD1. Germline CDR1 MNHEY, CDR2 SMNVEV (reference sequence). V was clipped by 3 bases and J by 5 bases; unmatched bases: 8. The CDR3 is 15 amino acids. The CDR3 sequence is CASSLGQAETETQYF. The CDR3 DNA is TGTGCCAGCAGTTTGGGACAGGCGGAAACGGAGACCCAGTACTTC.

This clone was observed a few times. The chain's CDR3 is CASSRENTEAFF. In DNA, the CDR3 is TGTGCCAGCAGCCGTGAGAACACTGAAGCTTTCTTT. The chain links TRBV7-2 to TRBJ1-1; no clear D. V lost 5 bases, J lost 1 base, and 5 bases lay in between. The CDR3 covers 12 residues. Per the germline V gene, CDR1 is SGHTA and CDR2 is FQGNSA.

The rearrangement joins TRBV11-2 to TRBJ2-4, with 8 positions matching TRBD2. The J segment lost 4 bases and the V segment lost 0 bases, leaving 5 bases of the junction unmatched. Germline V gene sequence: CDR1 SGHAT, CDR2 FQNNGV. The CDR3 is 16 amino acids. The CDR3 region has the DNA TGTGCCAGCAGCTTAGACCAACTAGCGGCGAAAAACATTCAGTACTTC. As protein: CASSLDQLAAKNIQYF.

The chain has TRBV30 and TRBJ1-1, with D perhaps matching TRBD1 (6 bases). Germline V gene sequence: CDR1 GTSNPN, CDR2 SVGIG (reference sequence). V lost 0 bases to trimming and J lost 6 bases, with 11 bases between them. This CDR3 comprises 13 residues. CDR3 sequence reads: CAWSVQGVAEAFF. CDR3 nucleotide sequence: TGTGCCTGGAGTGTACAGGGAGTCGCTGAAGCTTTCTTT. The full variable domain, rest sourced from reference TRBV30 and TRBJ1-1, is SQTIHQWPATLVQPVGSPLSLECTVEGTSNPNLYWYRQAAGRGLQLLFYSVGIGQISSEVPQNLSASRPQDRQFILSSKKLLLSDSGFYLCAWSVQGVAEAFFGQGTRLTVV.

This rearrangement joins TRBV29-1 to TRBJ1-1; 9 nucleotides agree with TRBD1. V shed 4 bases and J 4 bases; nucleotides not matched to a gene: 4. Germline V lookup: CDR1 SQVTM, CDR2 ANQGSEA. This CDR3 is 13 amino acids long. CDR3 region: CSVVRDRATEAFF. For the CDR3, the DNA is TGCAGCGTTGTACGGGACAGGGCCACTGAAGCTTTCTTT.

This chain links TRBV5-4 with TRBJ2-7; D assignment may be TRBD1 or TRBD2 (5 bases each). There are 13 residues in the CDR3. Germline lookup yields CDR1 SGHNT and CDR2 YYREEE (reference sequence). The V end was cut by 1 base, the J end by 6 bases, with 11 bases between. CDR3 nucleotides: TGTGCCAGCAGCTTGCCGGGGACGTCCGAGCAGTACTTC. Translating gives CASSLPGTSEQYF.

V and J are TRBV15 and TRBJ2-5, with 12 bases lining up with TRBD2. V lost 5 bases, J lost 5 bases, and 9 bases stayed unmatched. Germline lookup yields CDR1 LNHNV and CDR2 YYDKDF (reference sequence). The CDR3 is made up of 16 amino acids. CDR3 in amino acids: CATSGGLAGPGETQYF. CDR3 DNA: TGTGCCACCAGCGGTGGACTAGCGGGGCCAGGGGAGACCCAGTACTTC.

In its sample, this clone was seen a few times. DNA for the CDR3: TGTGTCGGGGTGTATCACGAGCAGTACTTC. Protein product: CVGVYHEQYF. The chain recombines TRBV30 with TRBJ2-7; weak D call: TRBD2 (5 bases). Germline CDR1 GTSNPN, CDR2 SVGIG (reference sequence). This CDR3 has 10 amino acids.

The chain couples TRBV23-1 to TRBJ2-2; D not resolved. TRBV23-1 falls under the ORF class, with uncertain function. Trimming pared 6 bases from V and 0 bases from J, leaving 14 bases between. This CDR3 has 16 residues. The CDR3 sequence: CASSLSDGTNTGELFF. The CDR3 bases are TGCGCCAGCAGCCTGTCGGACGGAACGAACACCGGGGAGCTGTTTTTT.

This clone has ten or more counts. The CDR3 reads CASRAPSGTGGDEQYF. The CDR3 DNA sequence: TGTGCCAGCAGGGCCCCCTCCGGGACAGGGGGGGACGAGCAGTACTTC. The V and J genes are TRBV7-9 and TRBJ2-7; 11 bases agree with TRBD1. J lost 5 bases, V lost 6 bases, and 12 bases had no gene match. Germline V gene lookup returns CDR1 SEHNR and CDR2 FQNEAQ (reference sequence). The CDR3 has 16 amino acids.

The CDR3 DNA is TGTGCCAGCAGCTTAACTAGGCACGAGCAGTACTTC. This translates into CASSLTRHEQYF. V is TRBV13 and J is TRBJ2-7, with D possibly matching TRBD2 (5 bases). Germline CDR1 PRHDT, CDR2 FYEKMQ (reference sequence). The CDR3 is made up of 12 amino acids. V was shortened by 2 bases and J by 5 bases, with 7 bases between the two germline ends. Full variable domain (outside the CDR3, taken from reference TRBV13 and TRBJ2-7): AAGVIQSPRHLIKEKRETATLKCYPIPRHDTVYWYQQGPGQDPQFLISFYEKMQSDKGSIPDRFSAQQFSDYHSELNMSSLELGDSALYFCASSLTRHEQYFGPGTRLTVT.

The CDR3 sequence is CASSSKKGSNEQFF. The DNA of the CDR3 is TGCGCCAGCAGCAGTAAGAAGGGCAGCAATGAGCAGTTCTTC. This chain joins TRBV5-1 and TRBJ2-1; D is ambiguous. V lost 4 bases to trimming and J lost 6 bases, with 14 bases between them. Germline V gene sequence: CDR1 SGHRS, CDR2 YFSETQ. The CDR3 length is 14 residues.

This clone was picked up a small number of times. This CDR3 is CAWSVHRSYEQYF. CDR3 sequence (DNA): TGTGCCTGGAGTGTACATAGGTCCTACGAGCAGTACTTC. The genes are TRBV30 and TRBJ2-7; D unresolved. Deletions cut 0 bases from V and 1 base from J, with 7 bases between. The CDR3 has 13 amino acids. Germline V gives CDR1 GTSNPN, CDR2 SVGIG (reference sequence).

The rearrangement uses TRBV5-4 and TRBJ2-7, with 10 bases lining up with TRBD1. The germline V gene has CDR1 SGHNT and CDR2 YYREEE (reference sequence). This CDR3 has 15 amino acids. V was pared by 4 bases and J by 6 bases, with 10 bases of the junction left unmatched. In DNA form, the CDR3 reads TGTGCCAGCAGCGTACCGGGACAGGGGAACCTCGAGCAGTACTTC. This encodes CASSVPGQGNLEQYF.

The genes are TRBV27 and TRBJ1-2; D may be TRBD1 (5 bases). This CDR3 comprises 14 residues. Trimming took 5 bases from V and 4 from J, leaving 14 bases between them. Germline V gene sequence: CDR1 MNHEY, CDR2 SMNVEV (reference sequence). The DNA of the CDR3 is TGTGCCAGCAGTCCAACAGGTGATCTCTATGGCTACACCTTC. This translates into CASSPTGDLYGYTF.

This clone was found a few times. The V and J genes are TRBV25-1 and TRBJ2-7; a possible D gene is TRBD1 (5 bases). The germline gives CDR1 MGHDK, CDR2 SYGVNS. The CDR3 sequence is 13 residues long. Trimming pared 3 bases from V and 5 bases from J, leaving 11 bases between. The CDR3 DNA reads as TGTGCCAGCAGTGATCAGGGCGTGGACGAGCAGTACTTC. It translates to CASSDQGVDEQYF.